These T cell receptor beta chains were read from a single sample in a study of blood T cell repertoires in COVID-19. Data came from immunoSEQ multiplex PCR; TCRdb stores just in-frame clones and leaves some out. The data hold 150,000 to 200,000 clones, with 75% to 90% observed a single time. Specimen: PBMCs or T cells enriched from blood (not recorded which). These receptor sequences come from a woman younger than 45 who had recovered from COVID-19. Each CDR3 is given with its conserved first and last residue. D genes are given only for firm matches. Size tells how often a clone was seen (once, few, many) or the class of an expanded clone, and some rows leave it out.

d_gene	abundance	v_gene	j_gene	CDR3nt	CDR3aa
TRBD1	once	TRBV7-7	TRBJ2-5	TGTGCTAGCAGCTTAGCGGGACAGGGGATGGAGACCCAGTACTTC	CASSLAGQGMETQYF
.	.	TRBV5-4	TRBJ1-3	TGTGCCAGCAGCTTGGTAACAGGGACTGGAAACACCATATATTTT	CASSLVTGTGNTIYF
.	.	TRBV5-4	TRBJ2-1	TGTGCCAGCAGCTTGGGAGCCTCTCGAGAGCAGTTCTTC	CASSLGASREQFF
TRBD2	.	TRBV27	TRBJ2-3	TGTGCCAGCAGTATTTTAGCGGGCAGCACAGATACGCAGTATTTT	CASSILAGSTDTQYF
.	.	TRBV7-8	TRBJ2-6	TGTGCCAGCAGCTTATACCGGGACTCTGGGGCCAACGTCCTGACTTTC	CASSLYRDSGANVLTF
TRBD1	.	TRBV5-6	TRBJ1-2	TGTGCCAGCAGCACGGGACAGGCAAACCATGGCTACACCTTC	CASSTGQANHGYTF
.	many	TRBV18	TRBJ1-3	TGTGCCAGCTCACCACCGGGACAAAGCCACACCATATATTTT	CASSPPGQSHTIYF
TRBD1	.	TRBV7-8	TRBJ1-1	TGTGCCAGCAGCTCGCACCGGGACAGGGTGAACACTGAAGCTTTCTTT	CASSSHRDRVNTEAFF
.	.	TRBV6-2/TRBV6-3	TRBJ1-1	TGTGCCAGCAGTTGGCAGGGTAACACTGAAGCTTTCTTT	CASSWQGNTEAFF
TRBD2	.	TRBV6-2/TRBV6-3	TRBJ2-1	TGTGCCAGCAGCCACCTAGCGGGGGAGCAGTTCTTC	CASSHLAGEQFF
.	.	TRBV7-6	TRBJ2-5	TGTGCCAGCAGCAAACTAGTGGGGGGAGAGACCCAGTACTTC	CASSKLVGGETQYF
TRBD1	.	TRBV7-3	TRBJ2-7	TGTGCCAGCAGCCCGACAGGGTCGGGCGAGCAGTACTTC	CASSPTGSGEQYF
TRBD2	.	TRBV24-1	TRBJ2-1	TGTGCCACCAGTGATAGCGGGAGGCCCTACAATGAGCAGTTCTTC	CATSDSGRPYNEQFF
.	.	TRBV19	TRBJ1-5	TGTGCCAGTAGTACCAGGGGCGGCGGCAATCAGCCCCAGCATTTT	CASSTRGGGNQPQHF
.	.	TRBV27	TRBJ1-5	TGTGCCAGCAGGCTACGACAGAACTTCAATCAGCCCCAGCATTTT	CASRLRQNFNQPQHF
.	.	TRBV11-2	TRBJ2-7	TGTGCCAGCAGTTACGGACAGGAGGGGCAGTACTTC	CASSYGQEGQYF
.	.	TRBV6-1	TRBJ1-6	TGTGCCAGCAGTGAGGAGCAGGGTCTTTCACCCCTCCACTTT	CASSEEQGLSPLHF
.	.	TRBV4-1	TRBJ2-5	TGCGCCAGCAGCCAAGACTTCCGGGGGAACTGGGAGACCCAGTACTTC	CASSQDFRGNWETQYF
.	few	TRBV27	TRBJ1-5	TGTGCCAGCAGTTTATATGCAGGGGTTACCAATCAGCCCCAGCATTTT	CASSLYAGVTNQPQHF
.	.	TRBV19	TRBJ1-2	TGTGCCAGTAGCCGGACCACGGGGGACTATGGCTACACCTTC	CASSRTTGDYGYTF
TRBD1	.	TRBV28	TRBJ2-7	TGTGCCAGCAGTCCCTTTGTTAGGACAGGACTTTCCTACGAGCAGTACTTC	CASSPFVRTGLSYEQYF
TRBD1	.	TRBV30	TRBJ1-1	TGTGCCTGGAGTGCAACAGGGGAAACTGAAGCTTTCTTT	CAWSATGETEAFF
TRBD1	.	TRBV4-2	TRBJ1-5	TGTGCCAGCAGCGAGGACAGGACAGTCCAGCCCCAGCATTTT	CASSEDRTVQPQHF
.	.	TRBV7-9	TRBJ1-6	TGTGCCAGCAGCTTAGTGGGGGGAGGGGATTCACCCCTCCACTTT	CASSLVGGGDSPLHF
TRBD1	few	TRBV27	TRBJ1-2	TGTGCCAGCAGTTTATGGCCCCCGGACAGGGCTGTCAACTATGGCTACACCTTC	CASSLWPPDRAVNYGYTF
TRBD1	.	TRBV7-3	TRBJ1-6	TGTGCCAGCAGCTTAGAGGGACAGCTGAATTCACCCCTCCACTTT	CASSLEGQLNSPLHF
.	.	TRBV27	TRBJ2-6	TGTGCCAGCAGTTTATTTCGGGGCTCTGGGGCCAACGTCCTGACTTTC	CASSLFRGSGANVLTF